Given below is one T cell receptor (beta chain) in context. The data stem from a study of blood T cell repertoires in COVID-19. Germline lookup yields CDR1 WNHNN and CDR2 SYGVQD (reference sequence). V was shortened by 3 bases and J by 2 bases, with 7 bases between the two germline ends. This CDR3 contains 13 residues. Study processing details: Amplification of reference gene primers was used by the study to estimate nucleated cell counts. The repertoire was sequenced with immunoSEQ multiplex PCR; TCRdb's copy has only in-frame clones and lacks some. V, J and clone size reflect that table, while D and trimming were determined from the DNA. The data show over 250,000 clones, 70% to 90% seen once.

The source material was peripheral blood. This clonotype was obtained from a woman aged 40 to 55 who had recovered from COVID-19. V is TRBV10-1 and J is TRBJ1-1; D is ambiguous. The CDR3 loop is CASSEVRNTEAFF. CDR3 bases: TGCGCCAGCAGTGAAGTCAGAAACACTGAAGCTTTCTTT.